The rows below give T cell receptor beta chains drawn from one sample of a study of technical replicates of blood from a handful of donors. The data were produced by immunoSEQ multiplex PCR, yet TCRdb's version contains in-frame clones alone and is incomplete. The sample has about 49,000 clones; about 90% are singletons. Input material: PBMCs. These receptors all stem from a human donor in good health. Some clones in this sample may be carry-over from other donors' samples. The CDR3 runs from the conserved cysteine through the conserved F or W. The order of the fields is J gene, V gene, clone size, CDR3 length, D gene, CDR3 protein, CDR3 DNA. The D gene is left open where the match is weak. Expanded clones get a size class; other rows say once, few or many, or leave the size out.

J: TRBJ2-1; V: TRBV5-1; size: -; length: 17; D: TRBD2; CDR3: CASSRNLASGGASEQFF; DNA: TGCGCCAGCAGTCGAAACCTGGCCAGCGGGGGGGCTAGTGAGCAGTTCTTC
J: TRBJ1-1; V: TRBV6-5; size: -; length: 11; D: TRBD1; CDR3: CASEGATEAFF; DNA: TGTGCCAGCGAGGGGGCCACTGAAGCTTTCTTT
J: TRBJ2-3; V: TRBV13; size: -; length: 14; D: -; CDR3: CASSLGQGRDTQYF; DNA: TGTGCCAGCAGCTTAGGACAGGGTAGAGATACGCAGTATTTT
J: TRBJ2-2; V: TRBV11-2; size: -; length: 12; D: -; CDR3: CASSLWSGELFF; DNA: TGTGCCAGCAGCTTATGGAGCGGGGAGCTGTTTTTT
J: TRBJ2-1; V: TRBV12-5; size: -; length: 21; D: TRBD2; CDR3: CASGWTGTRQGPGLANNEQFF; DNA: TGTGCTAGTGGTTGGACTGGGACCCGACAGGGACCGGGACTAGCCAACAATGAGCAGTTCTTC
J: TRBJ1-1; V: TRBV6-5; size: -; length: 13; D: TRBD1; CDR3: CASSGTGDTEAFF; DNA: TGTGCCAGCAGCGGGACAGGGGACACTGAAGCTTTCTTT
J: TRBJ1-1; V: TRBV2; size: -; length: 13; D: -; CDR3: CASRTGLGTEAFF; DNA: TGTGCCAGCAGGACAGGCTTGGGGACTGAAGCTTTCTTT
J: TRBJ2-7; V: TRBV2; size: -; length: 14; D: TRBD1; CDR3: CASREDRGSLEQYF; DNA: TGTGCCAGCAGGGAGGACAGGGGGTCCCTCGAGCAGTACTTC
J: TRBJ1-1; V: TRBV6-4; size: -; length: 14; D: -; CDR3: CASSASPVNTEAFF; DNA: TGTGCCAGCAGTGCCTCTCCGGTGAACACTGAAGCTTTCTTT
J: TRBJ1-5; V: TRBV27; size: -; length: 16; D: -; CDR3: CASSLSGTYSNQPQHF; DNA: TGTGCCAGCAGTTTAAGCGGAACTTATAGCAATCAGCCCCAGCATTTT
J: TRBJ2-1; V: TRBV7-6; size: -; length: 18; D: TRBD2; CDR3: CASSYTAVGLAAYNEQFF; DNA: TGTGCCAGCAGCTATACCGCTGTGGGGCTAGCGGCATACAATGAGCAGTTCTTC
J: TRBJ1-5; V: TRBV5-5; size: -; length: 14; D: -; CDR3: CASSTDGVSQPQHF; DNA: TGTGCCAGCAGCACCGACGGAGTTTCTCAGCCCCAGCATTTT
J: TRBJ2-1; V: TRBV6-5; size: -; length: 13; D: TRBD1; CDR3: CASSLSPGDRAIF; DNA: TGTGCCAGCAGTCTTTCCCCCGGGGACAGGGCAATCTTC
J: TRBJ1-1; V: TRBV11-2; size: -; length: 13; D: -; CDR3: CASSGGSNTEAFF; DNA: TGTGCCAGCAGCGGGGGGTCGAACACTGAAGCTTTCTTT
J: TRBJ1-1; V: TRBV18; size: few; length: 12; D: -; CDR3: CASSPQSGSAFF; DNA: TGTGCCAGCTCACCACAGTCCGGGTCAGCTTTCTTT
J: TRBJ2-7; V: TRBV6-1; size: -; length: 14; D: -; CDR3: CASSTELGVYEQYF; DNA: TGTGCCAGCAGTACAGAGTTAGGGGTCTACGAGCAGTACTTC
J: TRBJ2-7; V: TRBV5-1; size: -; length: 15; D: TRBD1; CDR3: CASSVDRGRTYEQYF; DNA: TGCGCCAGCAGCGTCGACAGGGGGCGTACCTACGAGCAGTACTTC
J: TRBJ1-5; V: TRBV19; size: -; length: 14; D: -; CDR3: CASSGGWGNQPQHF; DNA: TGTGCCAGTAGTGGGGGCTGGGGCAATCAGCCCCAGCATTTT
J: TRBJ1-2; V: TRBV27; size: -; length: 13; D: TRBD1; CDR3: CASSQTGSKGYTF; DNA: TGTGCCAGCAGCCAGACAGGGTCTAAAGGCTACACCTTC
J: TRBJ2-1; V: TRBV6-4; size: -; length: 16; D: TRBD2; CDR3: CASSDSPSGGVGEQFF; DNA: TGTGCCAGCAGTGACTCCCCTAGCGGGGGGGTAGGGGAGCAGTTCTTC
J: TRBJ1-1; V: TRBV7-2; size: once; length: 16; D: TRBD1; CDR3: CASSKTGTGVNTEAFF; DNA: TGTGCCAGCAGCAAAACCGGGACAGGGGTGAACACTGAAGCTTTCTTT
J: TRBJ1-5; V: TRBV2; size: few; length: 14; D: -; CDR3: CASSEWGVDQPQHF; DNA: TGTGCCAGCAGTGAATGGGGGGTGGATCAGCCCCAGCATTTT
J: TRBJ2-3; V: TRBV6-5; size: -; length: 14; D: -; CDR3: CASSYTTSTDTQYF; DNA: TGTGCCAGCAGTTACACAACTAGTACGGATACGCAGTATTTT
J: TRBJ1-2; V: TRBV4-3; size: -; length: 14; D: TRBD1; CDR3: CASSQDGTGEGYTF; DNA: TGCGCCAGCAGCCAAGACGGGACAGGGGAGGGCTACACCTTC
J: TRBJ2-7; V: TRBV4-3; size: -; length: 15; D: -; CDR3: CASSQDRGLASEQYF; DNA: TGCGCCAGCAGCCAAGATCGAGGGCTAGCGTCCGAGCAGTACTTC